The rows below give T cell receptor beta chains drawn from one sample of a study of CD8 T cells in ankylosing spondylitis. MiXCR, applied by TCRdb to the 5' RACE reads, yields one record per CDR3 protein. Counted here are some 800,000 distinct CDR3 sequences, about 12% occurring once; the ten biggest clones make up 0.51%. Sequenced: blood, either unsorted or a sorted T cell fraction (not recorded which). These receptors were obtained from a male donor with ankylosing spondylitis. The CDR3 runs from the conserved cysteine through the conserved F or W. D genes are given only for firm matches. Size values are once, few and many counts, or a class for expanded clones, and some rows have none.

clone size,V gene,D gene,J gene,CDR3 protein,CDR3 DNA
few,TRBV5-1,TRBD1,TRBJ2-7,CASSAGQGRGYEQYF,TGCGCCAGCAGCGCCGGACAGGGTAGGGGCTACGAGCAGTACTTC
-,TRBV20-1,TRBD2,TRBJ2-1,CSQAGGSYNEQFF,TGCAGCCAGGCGGGGGGCTCCTACAATGAGCAGTTCTTC
-,TRBV5-1,TRBD2,TRBJ2-3,CASSLAAGVSDTQYF,TGCGCCAGCAGCTTGGCTGCGGGAGTATCGGATACGCAGTATTTT
many,TRBV10-3,TRBD1,TRBJ2-2,CAISESIQGASNTGELFF,TGTGCCATCAGTGAGTCGATACAGGGGGCATCGAACACCGGGGAGCTGTTTTTT
few,TRBV2,-,TRBJ2-7,CASRSRSYEQYF,TGTGCCAGCAGGTCCCGATCCTACGAGCAGTACTTC
-,TRBV20-1,-,TRBJ1-1,CSARHKGLNTEAFF,TGCAGTGCCAGACATAAGGGTTTGAACACTGAAGCTTTCTTT
-,TRBV7-2,-,TRBJ2-1,CASSPYRSSYNEQFF,TGTGCCAGCAGCCCGTACAGGAGCTCCTACAATGAGCAGTTCTTC
few,TRBV20-1,-,TRBJ2-1,CSASLGGWDEQFF,TGCAGTGCTAGTTTGGGGGGCTGGGATGAGCAGTTCTTC
-,TRBV20-1,TRBD2,TRBJ2-7,CSAQGLAGGVYEQYF,TGCAGTGCTCAGGGACTAGCGGGAGGGGTCTACGAGCAGTACTTC
many,TRBV20-1,TRBD1,TRBJ1-2,CSAGTAGSFGYTF,TGCAGTGCTGGGACAGCTGGCTCTTTTGGCTACACCTTC
many,TRBV10-3,-,TRBJ1-2,CAISGVDYGYTF,TGTGCCATCAGTGGGGTCGACTATGGCTACACCTTC
few,TRBV5-1,-,TRBJ1-1,CASSLDGAEAFF,TGCGCCAGCAGCTTGGACGGGGCTGAAGCTTTCTTT
-,TRBV6-5,-,TRBJ2-7,CASSSLERSYYEQYF,TGTGCCAGCAGTTCCCTAGAGAGGTCGTACTACGAGCAGTACTTC
many,TRBV5-1,-,TRBJ2-6,CASSILGGANVLTF,TGCGCCAGCAGCATCCTCGGTGGGGCCAACGTCCTGACTTTC
-,TRBV20-1,-,TRBJ2-1,CSASQRARTYNEQFF,TGCAGTGCTAGTCAGCGGGCAAGAACCTACAATGAGCAGTTCTTC
-,TRBV4-3,TRBD1,TRBJ2-7,CASSRWAGGSYEQYF,TGCGCCAGCAGCCGCTGGGCAGGGGGATCCTACGAGCAGTACTTC
few,TRBV5-5,-,TRBJ1-1,CASSYTGPGRAFF,TGTGCCAGCAGCTACACAGGACCAGGGAGAGCTTTCTTT
few,TRBV20-1,TRBD2,TRBJ2-7,CSTGGAYLEQYF,TGCAGTACCGGGGGGGCCTATCTCGAGCAGTACTTC
many,TRBV29-1,-,TRBJ1-2,CSVAWGQENYGYTF,TGCAGCGTTGCGTGGGGGCAAGAGAACTATGGCTACACCTTC
many,TRBV7-9,-,TRBJ2-5,CASSLNRVETQYF,TGTGCCAGCAGCCTCAACAGGGTTGAGACCCAGTACTTC
-,TRBV20-1,TRBD2,TRBJ2-1,CRAGADSYNEQFF,TGCAGGGCGGGAGCGGACTCCTACAATGAGCAGTTCTTC
-,TRBV5-1,-,TRBJ2-2,CASSFESGELFF,TGCGCCAGCAGCTTTGAGTCCGGGGAGCTGTTTTTT
many,TRBV12-3/TRBV12-4,-,TRBJ1-6,CASSLTGTNSPLHF,TGTGCCAGCAGTTTGACCGGGACCAATTCACCCCTCCACTTT
few,TRBV27,-,TRBJ2-3,CASSLGIATDTQYF,TGTGCCAGCAGTTTAGGGATCGCCACAGATACGCAGTATTTT
-,TRBV20-1,-,TRBJ1-4,CSAYREKLFF,TGCAGTGCTTACCGGGAAAAACTGTTTTTT
few,TRBV5-5,-,TRBJ2-2,CASSLNRELFF,TGTGCCAGCAGCTTGAATCGGGAGCTGTTTTTT
-,TRBV14,-,TRBJ2-3,CASSQVRHGDTDTQYF,TGTGCCAGCAGCCAAGTTAGACACGGGGACACAGATACGCAGTATTTT
few,TRBV29-1,TRBD2,TRBJ2-5,CSTGSGRRETQYF,TGCAGCACCGGTAGCGGGAGGAGGGAGACCCAGTACTTC
many,TRBV5-1,TRBD1,TRBJ1-1,CASRVGTGGTEAFF,TGCGCCAGCAGAGTCGGGACAGGGGGCACTGAAGCTTTCTTT
-,TRBV9,-,TRBJ1-6,CASSSLTGSGALHF,TGTGCCAGCAGCTCACTAACAGGGAGCGGCGCCCTCCACTTT
-,TRBV7-2,-,TRBJ2-2,CASSVALNTGELFF,TGTGCCAGCAGCGTCGCGTTGAACACCGGGGAGCTGTTTTTT
few,TRBV7-2,-,TRBJ2-7,CASSLAAAPYEQYF,TGTGCCAGCAGCTTAGCCGCCGCGCCCTACGAGCAGTACTTC
-,TRBV4-3,-,TRBJ2-7,CASSRGLYSYEQYF,TGCGCCAGCAGCCGAGGACTGTATTCCTACGAGCAGTACTTC
once,TRBV5-1,-,TRBJ2-7,CASSLLGDQYEQYF,TGCGCCAGCAGCTTGTTGGGGGACCAGTACGAGCAGTACTTC
many,TRBV7-2,-,TRBJ2-1,CASSFLAYNEQFF,TGTGCCAGCAGTTTCCTAGCGTACAATGAGCAGTTCTTC
-,TRBV10-3,-,TRBJ2-5,CAISRTGTETQYF,TGTGCCATCAGCCGAACAGGGACCGAGACCCAGTACTTC
many,TRBV7-2,-,TRBJ1-6,CASSLGWSPLHF,TGTGCCAGCAGCTTAGGGTGGTCACCCCTCCACTTT
many,TRBV6-1,-,TRBJ1-2,CASSASRGQPYGYTF,TGTGCCAGCAGTGCCTCAAGAGGGCAGCCCTATGGCTACACCTTC
few,TRBV9,TRBD2,TRBJ2-1,CASSVVAGTNYNEQFF,TGTGCCAGCAGCGTAGTTGCGGGGACTAACTACAATGAGCAGTTCTTC
few,TRBV4-1,TRBD2,TRBJ2-1,CASSQKPLAGAYNEQFF,TGCGCCAGCAGCCAAAAACCCTTGGCGGGAGCCTACAATGAGCAGTTCTTC
-,TRBV6-4,-,TRBJ2-2,CASSQIRSGELFF,TGTGCCAGCAGTCAAATTAGATCCGGGGAGCTGTTTTTT